Listed here are 15 T cell receptor beta chains from one sample, sequenced in a study of beta chain features in type 1 diabetes. Overall study results and limits: TCRB CDR3 length was moderately but significantly reduced in all four CD4+ subsets of Type 1 diabetes patients.

These TCRs' antigens remain unknown. The isolated RNA, all of it, was reverse transcribed, so expressed TCRB transcripts were what got sequenced. The protocol was immunoSEQ multiplex PCR, while the TCRdb copy is restricted to in-frame clones and leaves out a portion. The profile shows hundreds of thousands of clones, about an eighth of them singletons. The sequenced sample consisted of naive CD4+ T cells from blood. These receptors originate from a young man with type 1 diabetes.

The table lists this clone with a few counts. V is TRBV2 and J is TRBJ1-1, with D unclear. Germline V CDR1 and CDR2: SNHLY, FYNNEI. The CDR3 is made up of 14 amino acids. V was cut by 4 bases and J by 4 bases, with 13 bases left in between. As DNA, the CDR3 is TGTGCCAGCAGTGTGGACCAATTGGGCACTGAAGCTTTCTTT. Translation: CASSVDQLGTEAFF.

This clone was seen a few times. The chain employs TRBV7-6 and TRBJ1-6; unclear D gene. This CDR3 has 14 residues. Germline lookup yields CDR1 SGHVS and CDR2 FNYEAQ. Trimming took 1 base from V and 10 from J, leaving 11 bases between them. The CDR3 DNA sequence: TGTGCCAGCAGCTTAGAAAGGGAAGGGTCACCCCTCCACTTT. It specifies CASSLEREGSPLHF. Full variable domain (rest looked up from reference TRBV7-6 and TRBJ1-6): GAGVSQSPRYKVTKRGQDVALRCDPISGHVSLYWYRQALGQGPEFLTYFNYEAQQDKSGLPNDRFSAERPEGSISTLTIQRTEQRDSAMYRCASSLEREGSPLHFGNGTRLTVT.

This clone was recorded a few times. Additional DNA sequences in this sample encode the identical CDR3. The rearrangement links TRBV30 to TRBJ1-2, with TRBD1 as a possible D gene (5 bases). CDR1 GTSNPN and CDR2 SVGIG come from the germline V gene (reference sequence). V shed 1 base and J shed 4 bases, with 7 bases lying between them. CDR3 length equals 12 residues. The DNA for the CDR3 is TGTGCCTGGAGTGGGGACCTCTATGGCTACACCTTC. Amino acid sequence: CAWSGDLYGYTF.

The rearrangement links TRBV10-3 to TRBJ1-1, with 9 nucleotides matching TRBD1. Germline V gene data show CDR1 as ENHRY and CDR2 as SYGVKD. Trimming at V came to 7 bases and at J to 10 bases, leaving 10 bases not matched to a gene. This CDR3 region has 13 residues. CDR3 bases: TGTGCCATCACCGGACAGGGGTTCGATTTAGCTTTCTTT. It translates to CAITGQGFDLAFF.

This chain connects TRBV28 to TRBJ1-2; no definite D call. Between the trimmed V and J ends, which lost 6 bases and 5 bases, there was a span of 16 bases. CDR1 and CDR2 from the germline V gene are MDHEN and SYDVKM. The CDR3 spans 14 residues. CDR3 in amino acids: CASRAPGRTYGYTF. The CDR3, as DNA: TGTGCCAGCAGGGCCCCTGGCCGCACTTATGGCTACACCTTC.

In this sample, this clone turned up a few times. This CDR3 is CSVVVRGDNTEAFF. The CDR3 DNA reads as TGCAGCGTTGTAGTGCGGGGGGATAACACTGAAGCTTTCTTT. This chain connects TRBV29-1 to TRBJ1-1; D perhaps matches TRBD1 (5 bases). This CDR3 has 14 residues. Germline values: CDR1 SQVTM, CDR2 ANQGSEA. V was clipped by 4 bases and J by 2 bases, with 14 bases between them.

This chain connects TRBV2 to TRBJ1-4; no reliable D call. The CDR3 runs to 13 residues. The V end was cut by 6 bases, the J end by 8 bases, with 13 bases between. The germline V gene has CDR1 SNHLY and CDR2 FYNNEI. CDR3 protein: CASSKGNVEKLFF. The CDR3 nucleotides are TGTGCCAGCAGCAAGGGAAACGTGGAAAAACTGTTTTTT.

This clone was found a few times. This chain links TRBV30 with TRBJ1-2; no definite D call. Germline V gives CDR1 GTSNPN, CDR2 SVGIG (reference sequence). The CDR3 totals 15 residues. The ends were cut back, 0 bases at V and 0 bases at J, with 11 bases in the middle. The CDR3 protein is CAWSVGFRTNYGYTF. The CDR3 DNA reads as TGTGCCTGGAGTGTTGGTTTCAGGACTAACTATGGCTACACCTTC. The full variable domain, in which reference TRBV30 and TRBJ1-2 provide the parts outside the CDR3, is SQTIHQWPATLVQPVGSPLSLECTVEGTSNPNLYWYRQAAGRGLQLLFYSVGIGQISSEVPQNLSASRPQDRQFILSSKKLLLSDSGFYLCAWSVGFRTNYGYTFGSGTRLTVV.

Worth noting for this clone: Additional DNA sequences in this sample encode the identical CDR3. V is TRBV30 and J is TRBJ1-1; D is undetermined. This CDR3 contains 11 residues. Trimming removed 0 bases from V and 5 bases from J, with 4 bases in between. Germline V gene sequence: CDR1 GTSNPN, CDR2 SVGIG (reference sequence). In DNA form, the CDR3 reads TGTGCCTGGAGTGTTGGTACTGAAGCTTTCTTT. It is translated as CAWSVGTEAFF.

The genes are TRBV6-6 and TRBJ2-7, with D perhaps matching TRBD1 (6 bases). The CDR3 is made up of 14 amino acids. Deletions cut 4 bases from V and 0 bases from J, with 10 bases between. Germline values: CDR1 MNHNY, CDR2 SVGAGI (reference sequence). CDR3 protein: CASSFTGSSYEQYF. The CDR3, as DNA: TGTGCCAGCAGTTTTACAGGGAGCTCCTACGAGCAGTACTTC.

The chain uses TRBV5-1 and TRBJ2-2, with 8 bases fitting TRBD1. The CDR3 covers 16 residues. The germline V gene encodes CDR1 SGHRS and CDR2 YFSETQ. After removal of 4 bases from V and 2 bases from J, the junction contained 7 bases not matched to a gene. This CDR3 is CASSRGQGPNTGELFF. As DNA, the CDR3 is TGCGCCAGCAGCCGTGGACAGGGCCCCAACACCGGGGAGCTGTTTTTT.

The chain couples TRBV7-2 to TRBJ2-3; 7 bases are a match to TRBD2. The CDR3 loop spans 17 amino acids. The junction had 12 bases not matched to a gene; V was cut back by 2 bases and J by 4 bases. CDR1 is SGHTA and CDR2 is FQGNSA in the germline V gene. DNA for the CDR3: TGTGCCAGCAGCTTATTCCCTGGCGGGGAGGGTCCAGATACGCAGTATTTT. Amino acid sequence: CASSLFPGGEGPDTQYF.

Points on this clone: In the same sample, other DNA sequences code for this CDR3. The chain recombines TRBV28 with TRBJ2-6; no reliable D call. CDR3 length: 13 amino acids. Germline CDR1 MDHEN, CDR2 SYDVKM. V shed 3 bases and J shed 2 bases, with 2 bases lying between them. This chain's CDR3 is CASSFTGANVLTF. As DNA, the CDR3 is TGTGCCAGCAGTTTTACTGGGGCCAACGTCCTGACTTTC.

This clone was recorded a few times. This sequence joins TRBV29-1 and TRBJ2-5; D unresolved. The CDR3 loop spans 14 amino acids. Trimming shortened V by 6 bases and J by 1 base, and 15 bases separated the two germline ends. Germline CDR1 reads SQVTM; CDR2 reads ANQGSEA. The CDR3, as DNA: TGCAGCGTCCCGAGTTTCGGCCCCCAAGAGACCCAGTACTTC. Translating it yields CSVPSFGPQETQYF.

The chain carries TRBV5-1 and TRBJ2-3; D not certain. This CDR3 is built from 14 residues. Germline assignment: CDR1 SGHRS and CDR2 YFSETQ. Trimming removed 1 base at V and 4 bases at J, with 10 bases between. The CDR3 bases are TGCGCCAGCAGCTTGTCTCAGGTTCCAGATACGCAGTATTTT. It codes for CASSLSQVPDTQYF.